Following are 15 T cell receptor beta chains from one sample sequenced in a study of T cells in Graves' hyperthyroidism and ophthalmopathy. Amplified TCR beta CDR3 regions came from RNA transcripts. TCR CDR3 regions were first amplified by RT-PCR with HTBI primers. Each CDR3 protein gets one entry after TCRdb re-called the multiplex PCR reads with MiXCR. The sample consists of fewer than 110,000 distinct CDR3 sequences, 16% of them appearing once. The material sequenced was blood. The receptor source for this set is a woman between 50 and 59 years old with Graves' hyperthyroidism.

This clonotype was seen repeatedly, ten times or more. V and J are TRBV7-3 and TRBJ2-1; D might be TRBD1 or TRBD2, each matching 5 bases. The germline V gene has CDR1 SGHTA and CDR2 FQGTGA. This CDR3 contains 15 residues. Trimming removed 1 base from V and 7 bases from J, with 14 bases in between. CDR3 residues: CASSLMGPGLNEQFF. CDR3 DNA sequence: TGTGCCAGCAGCTTAATGGGTCCGGGGCTGAATGAGCAGTTCTTC. The entire variable domain, with the rest obtained from reference TRBV7-3 and TRBJ2-1, is as follows: GAGVSQTPSNKVTEKGKYVELRCDPISGHTALYWYRQSLGQGPEFLIYFQGTGAADDSGLPNDRFFAVRPEGSVSTLKIQRTERGDSAVYLCASSLMGPGLNEQFFGPGTRLTVL.

This rearrangement joins TRBV5-1 to TRBJ2-5; 8 bases are a match to TRBD1. This CDR3 is built from 16 residues. In germline, CDR1 is SGHRS, CDR2 YFSETQ. V shed 4 bases and J 2 bases; nucleotides not matched to a gene: 10. The CDR3 protein is CASSATYGTGQETQYF. CDR3 nucleotide sequence: TGCGCCAGCAGCGCCACCTATGGGACAGGACAAGAGACCCAGTACTTC.

This clonotype was counted ten times or more. This chain joins TRBV10-2 and TRBJ1-2; TRBD1 aligns across 8 bases. In germline, CDR1 is WSHSY, CDR2 SAAADI. J lost 3 bases, V lost 6 bases, and 15 bases had no gene match. The CDR3 spans 17 residues. This CDR3 reads CASSQSLGQGLDYGYTF. The CDR3 DNA reads TGCGCCAGCAGCCAGTCCCTCGGACAGGGATTGGACTATGGCTACACCTTC.

This clonotype showed up many times. CDR3 sequence reads: CASSSLLTDTQYF. CDR3 DNA sequence: TGTGCCAGCAGTTCCTTACTCACAGATACGCAGTATTTT. This chain connects TRBV6-1 to TRBJ2-3; D remains unclear. Trimming removed 5 bases from V and 2 bases from J, with 8 bases in between. The germline V gene encodes CDR1 MNHNS and CDR2 SASEGT. This CDR3 contains 13 residues.

Ten or more counts support this clonotype. The rearrangement uses TRBV7-9 and TRBJ2-5; D is possibly TRBD1 (5 bases). Germline V gives CDR1 SEHNR, CDR2 FQNEAQ (reference sequence). V was clipped by 5 bases and J by 1 base, with 11 bases between them. The CDR3 loop spans 14 amino acids. The CDR3 loop reads CASSPPDTQETQYF. For the CDR3, the DNA is TGTGCCAGCAGCCCCCCGGACACCCAAGAGACCCAGTACTTC. Full variable domain (missing parts from reference TRBV7-9 and TRBJ2-5): DTGVSQNPRHKITKRGQNVTFRCDPISEHNRLYWYRQTLGQGPEFLTYFQNEAQLEKSRLLSDRFSAERPKGSFSTLEIQRTEQGDSAMYLCASSPPDTQETQYFGPGTRLLVL.

This clonotype was detected many times. CDR3 protein: CASTSTPTGELFF. CDR3 in DNA: TGTGCCAGCACCAGTACTCCCACCGGGGAGCTGTTTTTT. The V and J genes are TRBV6-1 and TRBJ2-2; D is unclear. Trimming left V 7 bases short and J 4 bases short, with 10 bases between. Germline V gene data show CDR1 as MNHNS and CDR2 as SASEGT. This CDR3 has 13 residues.

This clonotype has ten or more counts. The rearrangement joins TRBV20-1 to TRBJ2-1, with 7 bases matching TRBD1. Germline CDR1 is DFQATT and CDR2 is SNEGSKA (reference sequence). This CDR3 is built from 14 residues. Trimming took 5 bases from V and 0 from J; bases not matched to a gene: 4. CDR3 sequence (DNA): TGCAGTGCTCTAGGGGGCTTCTCCTACAATGAGCAGTTCTTC. The encoded protein is CSALGGFSYNEQFF.

This clonotype was seen at least ten times. The J gene is TRBJ2-5, the V gene TRBV20-1; 7 bases match TRBD1. This CDR3 region has 12 residues. CDR1 is DFQATT and CDR2 is SNEGSKA in the germline V gene (reference sequence). The trim removed 5 bases at V and 2 bases at J, leaving 2 bases unmatched. This chain's CDR3 is CSAEDRQETQYF. The DNA of the CDR3 is TGCAGTGCTGAGGACAGGCAAGAGACCCAGTACTTC.

This chain connects TRBV11-2 to TRBJ2-1; 13 bases fit TRBD2. V lost 7 bases to trimming and J lost 10 bases; unmatched junction nucleotides: 16. CDR1 is SGHAT and CDR2 is FQNNGV in the germline V gene. The CDR3 has 17 residues. The CDR3 DNA reads as TGTGCCAGCACCCAAGGGACTAGCGGGAACCCGGTAGGGGAGCAGTTCTTC. It encodes CASTQGTSGNPVGEQFF.

This clonotype was recorded at least ten times. The CDR3 loop is CASSAQQGEIAKNIQYF. Here the CDR3 DNA reads TGTGCCAGCAGCGCCCAACAGGGAGAAATAGCCAAAAACATTCAGTACTTC. This chain links TRBV5-4 with TRBJ2-4; perhaps TRBD1 as D (6 bases). Germline-derived CDR1 and CDR2 are SGHNT and YYREEE (reference sequence). The germline V and J ends were trimmed by 4 bases and 0 bases, with 17 bases remaining between them. CDR3 length: 17 amino acids.

This clonotype was counted at least ten times. The CDR3 protein is CASTSRDSRYEQYF. The CDR3 DNA reads as TGTGCCAGCACCTCCCGGGACAGCCGCTACGAGCAGTACTTC. The gene calls are TRBV6-1 and TRBJ2-7; 7 bases match TRBD1. J was trimmed by 3 bases and V by 7 bases; bases with no gene match: 9. Germline CDR1 reads MNHNS; CDR2 reads SASEGT. This CDR3 comprises 14 residues.

At least ten counts were recorded for this clonotype. V gene TRBV24-1 combines with J gene TRBJ1-5, with a possible D match to TRBD1 (5 bases). CDR1 is KGHDR, CDR2 SFDVKD, per germline. This CDR3 comprises 12 residues. Trimming shortened V by 3 bases and J by 6 bases, and 5 bases separated the two germline ends. CDR3 bases: TGTGCCACCAGTGATGGGGGTCAGCCCCAGCATTTT. Translated: CATSDGGQPQHF.

At least ten counts were recorded for this clonotype. The J gene is TRBJ2-7, the V gene TRBV20-1, with TRBD2 as a possible D gene (6 bases). The V end lost 0 bases, the J end lost 6 bases, and 15 bases lay between the germline ends. The germline V gene has CDR1 DFQATT and CDR2 SNEGSKA (reference sequence). This CDR3 has 14 amino acids. CDR3 in amino acids: CSAREDLTRFEQYF. CDR3 DNA: TGCAGTGCTAGAGAGGACCTGACTAGATTCGAGCAGTACTTC.

This clonotype appeared many times. DNA of the CDR3: TGTGCCAGCAGTTTCGGACTCGAGGGATACAATGAGCAGTTCTTC. Its protein product is CASSFGLEGYNEQFF. The gene calls are TRBV12-3 or TRBV12-4 and TRBJ2-1; TRBD2 might be the D (5 bases). This CDR3 region has 15 residues. Trimming removed 3 bases at V and 4 bases at J, with 13 bases between.

This clonotype appeared many times. The chain couples TRBV20-1 to TRBJ2-3; TRBD1 aligns across 9 bases. CDR3 length equals 13 residues. In germline, CDR1 is DFQATT, CDR2 SNEGSKA (reference sequence). V lost 5 bases and J lost 1; bases outside the gene matches: 1. The CDR3 reads CSAGTGRTDTQYF. Here the CDR3 DNA reads TGCAGTGCTGGGACAGGGCGCACAGATACGCAGTATTTT.